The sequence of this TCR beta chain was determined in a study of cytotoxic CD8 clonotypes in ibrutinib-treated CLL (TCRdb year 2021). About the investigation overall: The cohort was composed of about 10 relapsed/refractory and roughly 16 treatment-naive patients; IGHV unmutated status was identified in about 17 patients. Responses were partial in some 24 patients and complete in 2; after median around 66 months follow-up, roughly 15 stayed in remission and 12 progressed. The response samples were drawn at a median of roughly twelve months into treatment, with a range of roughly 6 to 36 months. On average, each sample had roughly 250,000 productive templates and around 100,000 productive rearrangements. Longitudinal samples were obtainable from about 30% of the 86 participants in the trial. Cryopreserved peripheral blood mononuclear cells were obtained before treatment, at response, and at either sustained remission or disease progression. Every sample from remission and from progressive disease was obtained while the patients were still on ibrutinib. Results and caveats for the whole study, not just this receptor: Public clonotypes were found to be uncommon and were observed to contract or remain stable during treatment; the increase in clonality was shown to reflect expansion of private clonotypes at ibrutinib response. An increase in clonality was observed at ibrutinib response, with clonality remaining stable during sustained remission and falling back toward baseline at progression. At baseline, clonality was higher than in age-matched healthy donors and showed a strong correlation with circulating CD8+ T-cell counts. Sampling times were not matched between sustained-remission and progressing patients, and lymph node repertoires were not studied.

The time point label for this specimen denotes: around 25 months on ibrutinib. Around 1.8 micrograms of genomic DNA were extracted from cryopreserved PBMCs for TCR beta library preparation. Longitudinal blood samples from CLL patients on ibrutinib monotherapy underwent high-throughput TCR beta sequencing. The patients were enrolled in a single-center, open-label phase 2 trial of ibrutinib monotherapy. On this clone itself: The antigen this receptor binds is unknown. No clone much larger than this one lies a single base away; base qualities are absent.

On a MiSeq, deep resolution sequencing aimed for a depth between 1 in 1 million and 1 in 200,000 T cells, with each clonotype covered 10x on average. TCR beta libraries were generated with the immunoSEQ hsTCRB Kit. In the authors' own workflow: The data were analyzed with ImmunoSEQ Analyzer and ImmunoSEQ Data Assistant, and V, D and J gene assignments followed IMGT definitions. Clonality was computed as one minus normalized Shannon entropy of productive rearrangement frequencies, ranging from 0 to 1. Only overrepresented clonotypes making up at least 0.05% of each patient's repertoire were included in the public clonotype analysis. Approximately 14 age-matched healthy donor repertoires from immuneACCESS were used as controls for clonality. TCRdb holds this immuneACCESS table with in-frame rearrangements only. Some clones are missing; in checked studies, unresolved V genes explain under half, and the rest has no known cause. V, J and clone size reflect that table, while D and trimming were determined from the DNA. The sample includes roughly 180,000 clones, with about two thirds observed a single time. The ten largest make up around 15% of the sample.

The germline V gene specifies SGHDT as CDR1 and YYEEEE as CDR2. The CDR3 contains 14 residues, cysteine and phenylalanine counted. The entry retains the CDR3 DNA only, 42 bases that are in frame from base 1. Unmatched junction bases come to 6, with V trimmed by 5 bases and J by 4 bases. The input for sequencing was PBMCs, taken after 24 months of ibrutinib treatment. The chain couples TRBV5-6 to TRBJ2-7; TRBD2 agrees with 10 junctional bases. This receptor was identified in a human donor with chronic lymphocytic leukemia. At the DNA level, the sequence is TGTGCCAGCAGTTCTAGCGGGAGAACATACGAGCAGTACTTC. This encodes CASSSSGRTYEQYF. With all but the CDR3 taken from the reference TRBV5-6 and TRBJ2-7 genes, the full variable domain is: DAGVTQSPTHLIKTRGQQVTLRCSPKSGHDTVSWYQQALGQGPQFIFQYYEEEERQRGNFPDRFSGHQFPNYSSELNVNALLLGDSALYLCASSSSGRTYEQYFGPGTRLTVT.